This TCR beta chain was profiled in a study of cytomegalovirus exposure and HLA in healthy donors. About the study: The 120 validation repertoires used the same platform as the approximately 620 first-cohort repertoires (as reported by a later analysis).

Study results and limitations: Subsequent analysis of the 120 or so validation repertoires found a tendency for first-cohort TCR clusters to co-occur. Rare sequences made up most TCRs, while some public TCRs were found in many donors. The study listed 150 to 200 cytomegalovirus-associated TCR beta chains.

The protocol was immunoSEQ multiplex PCR, while the TCRdb copy is restricted to in-frame clones and leaves out a portion. The data hold about 49,000 clones, with about 90% observed a single time. As for this clone: Its antigen is as yet unknown.

V gave up 5 bases and J gave up 1 base; unmatched junction bases: 3. Looked up from germline, CDR1 is MNHEY and CDR2 is SVGAGI. The CDR3 sequence is 15 residues long. The gene calls are TRBV6-5 and TRBJ2-2, with TRBD2 identical over 8 bases. The sequence derives from a man younger than 30 in good health and CMV-seronegative. Sequenced material: PBMCs. DNA for the CDR3: TGTGCCAGCAGTCAGACTAGCGAGAACACCGGGGAGCTGTTTTTT. Amino acids: CASSQTSENTGELFF.